The rows below give T cell receptor beta chains drawn from one sample of a study of blood T cells in healthy people across ages. Via MiXCR, TCRdb re-called the 5' RACE reads, giving one row per CDR3 protein. The sample yields over a million distinct CDR3 sequences, approximately 25% seen once. The sample was also linked to a second study, of T cells of mothers and their children.

The sequenced sample consisted of blood. These receptors came from a girl aged 2 to 10 in good health. Each CDR3 is given with its conserved first and last residue. The size of a clone is reported for some rows only, either as once, few or many, or as a class for expanded clones.

j_gene: TRBJ2-5; abundance: few; v_gene: TRBV4-1; CDR3aa: CASSPRDLKGETQYF
j_gene: TRBJ2-7; abundance: once; v_gene: TRBV7-9; CDR3aa: CASSPKQDAYEQYF
j_gene: TRBJ1-2; abundance: .; v_gene: TRBV4-2; CDR3aa: CASSQVGTGKNYGYTF
j_gene: TRBJ2-7; abundance: .; v_gene: TRBV4-1; CDR3aa: CASSQPLTGRNEQYF
j_gene: TRBJ2-3; abundance: few; v_gene: TRBV5-1; CDR3aa: CASSSGTGGIVLADTQYF
j_gene: TRBJ1-5; abundance: once; v_gene: TRBV18; CDR3aa: CASSPLSVNQPQQF
j_gene: TRBJ2-5; abundance: few; v_gene: TRBV24-1; CDR3aa: CATSDSQSIQTGTPYGTQYF
j_gene: TRBJ2-1; abundance: few; v_gene: TRBV10-3; CDR3aa: CAISPGGNEQFF
j_gene: TRBJ1-5; abundance: .; v_gene: TRBV7-9; CDR3aa: CASSLVGTGVSPQHF
j_gene: TRBJ2-5; abundance: .; v_gene: TRBV12-3/TRBV12-4; CDR3aa: CASSFSRGRGEETQYF
j_gene: TRBJ2-1; abundance: .; v_gene: TRBV11-3; CDR3aa: CASSLTAEDYNEQFF
j_gene: TRBJ1-1; abundance: .; v_gene: TRBV5-1; CDR3aa: CASSLTTLNTEAFF
j_gene: TRBJ1-1; abundance: .; v_gene: TRBV5-1; CDR3aa: CASSLDGGEAFF
j_gene: .; abundance: .; v_gene: TRBV7-9; CDR3aa: CASRLGTYRGGSYNEQFF
j_gene: TRBJ1-3; abundance: few; v_gene: TRBV20-1; CDR3aa: CSASEGPGGNTIYF
j_gene: TRBJ1-1; abundance: once; v_gene: TRBV5-1; CDR3aa: CASSLRTGDEAFF
j_gene: TRBJ2-1; abundance: .; v_gene: TRBV27; CDR3aa: CASSLFVPNEQFF
j_gene: TRBJ1-2; abundance: many; v_gene: TRBV7-8; CDR3aa: CASSPRVGGYGYTF
j_gene: TRBJ2-3; abundance: .; v_gene: TRBV4-1; CDR3aa: CASSQVHLAPSDTQYF
j_gene: TRBJ2-7; abundance: .; v_gene: TRBV27; CDR3aa: CASSVGIAAYEQYF
j_gene: TRBJ2-3; abundance: .; v_gene: TRBV20-1; CDR3aa: CSARVGSEQRTQYF
j_gene: TRBJ1-2; abundance: few; v_gene: TRBV4-1; CDR3aa: CASTTSFQYYGYTF